This passage covers 22 T cell receptor beta chains from one sample sequenced in a study of blood T cell repertoires in COVID-19. Repertoires were generated with immunoSEQ multiplex PCR, while TCRdb's copy carries only in-frame clones and drops some. This table holds under 200,000 clones, 84% found once. Sequencing was done on a sample of peripheral blood. The receptor source for this set is a woman of 80 years or more with COVID-19, enrolled during active disease.

The J gene is TRBJ2-3, the V gene TRBV4-2; TRBD2 aligns across 10 bases. J lost 1 base, V lost 1 base, and 8 bases had no gene match. Germline V gene sequence: CDR1 LGHNA, CDR2 YNFKEQ. This CDR3 spans 18 amino acids. CDR3 sequence reads: CASSQVAASGSGTDTQYF. CDR3 DNA: TGTGCCAGCAGCCAAGTAGCGGCTAGCGGGAGTGGCACAGATACGCAGTATTTT.

This clone was detected only a few times. V and J are TRBV7-3 and TRBJ1-6, with D possibly TRBD1 on 6 matching bases. The V end was cut by 2 bases, the J end by 10 bases, with 18 bases between. CDR3 size: 16 residues. In germline, CDR1 is SGHTA, CDR2 FQGTGA. The CDR3 region has the DNA TGTGCCAGCAGCTTAGGGCCAGGCGGGGGGCCCTCACCCCTCCACTTT. Translated: CASSLGPGGGPSPLHF. The whole variable domain, remainder taken from reference TRBV7-3 and TRBJ1-6, is GAGVSQTPSNKVTEKGKYVELRCDPISGHTALYWYRQSLGQGPEFLIYFQGTGAADDSGLPNDRFFAVRPEGSVSTLKIQRTERGDSAVYLCASSLGPGGGPSPLHFGNGTRLTVT.

This clone was seen a handful of times. This chain uses TRBV18 with TRBJ1-3, with 7 bases lining up with TRBD1. The junction had 7 bases not matched to a gene; V was cut back by 5 bases and J by 0 bases. This CDR3 comprises 16 residues. The germline V gene encodes CDR1 KGHSH and CDR2 LQKENI. The DNA of the CDR3 is TGTGCCAGCTCAACGGCAGGGGGGATCTCTGGAAACACCATATATTTT. It encodes CASSTAGGISGNTIYF.

This clone has only one observation. This sequence joins TRBV21-1 and TRBJ1-3; the table gives TRBD1 as D, unverified against the DNA. TRBV21-1 corresponds to a pseudogene. This CDR3 has 14 amino acids. CDR3 amino acids: CASSKQDSGNTIYF. CDR3 nucleotide sequence: TGTGCCAGCAGCAAACAGGACTCTGGAAACACCATATATTTT.

V and J are TRBV27 and TRBJ1-2; TRBD1 agrees at 8 bases. There are 14 residues in the CDR3. Trimming cost V 7 bases and J 5 bases; bases outside gene matches: 9. CDR1 MNHEY and CDR2 SMNVEV come from the germline V gene (reference sequence). CDR3 in amino acids: CASTDGDRSYGYTF. The CDR3 coding sequence is TGTGCCAGCACCGACGGGGACAGGAGTTATGGCTACACCTTC.

V and J are TRBV11-3 and TRBJ2-7; 7 positions agree with TRBD1. The CDR3 is 15 amino acids. Losses at the gene ends were 1 base for V and 3 bases for J; bases not matched to a gene: 6. Germline CDR1 and CDR2: SGHNT and YENEEA. CDR3 region: CASSLAGTEDYEQYF. In DNA, the CDR3 is TGTGCCAGCAGCTTAGCCGGGACAGAAGACTACGAGCAGTACTTC.

This chain connects TRBV18 to TRBJ1-1; D not certain. CDR3 size: 16 residues. Germline lookup yields CDR1 KGHSH and CDR2 LQKENI. Trimming took off 3 bases at V and 1 base at J, with 15 bases between the two ends. The CDR3 spells CASSPSRALGNTEAFF. CDR3 bases: TGTGCCAGCTCACCTTCGCGGGCGCTTGGGAACACTGAAGCTTTCTTT.

This clone was picked up a small number of times. V and J are TRBV18 and TRBJ2-7, with 7 bases fitting TRBD1. Germline V lookup: CDR1 KGHSH, CDR2 LQKENI. The CDR3 is 13 amino acids. With V trimmed by 4 bases and J by 3 bases, 3 bases remained unmatched. The CDR3 DNA is TGTGCCAGCTCACGAGGACAGGACTACGAGCAGTACTTC. This codes for CASSRGQDYEQYF.

V gene TRBV25-1 combines with J gene TRBJ1-4, with unresolved D. The germline V gene encodes CDR1 MGHDK and CDR2 SYGVNS. V lost 2 bases, J lost 6 bases, and 10 bases lay in between. This CDR3 comprises 14 residues. CDR3 loop: CASSEPRIHEKLFF. CDR3 bases: TGTGCCAGCAGTGAACCGAGAATCCATGAAAAACTGTTTTTT.

The chain's CDR3 is CASSEARTGNNEQFF. The CDR3 nucleotides read TGTGCCAGCAGTGAAGCGAGGACAGGGAACAATGAGCAGTTCTTC. The rearrangement joins TRBV6-1 to TRBJ2-1; TRBD1 aligns across 8 bases. Trimming at V came to 0 bases and at J to 5 bases, leaving 3 bases not matched to a gene. CDR1 is MNHNS and CDR2 is SASEGT in the germline V gene. This CDR3 spans 15 amino acids.

The CDR3 bases are TGTGCCAGCAGCCCTCGGCCGGGACTAGCGGGAGGATCAGATACGCAGTATTTT. Its protein is CASSPRPGLAGGSDTQYF. The chain links TRBV7-3 to TRBJ2-3; 15 bases map to TRBD2. The CDR3 is made up of 18 amino acids. With 5 bases clipped from V and 4 bases from J, the junction kept 10 bases outside the gene matches. CDR1 is SGHTA and CDR2 is FQGTGA in the germline V gene.

The chain employs TRBV7-7 and TRBJ2-7; maybe TRBD1 (6 bases). The V gene's germline CDR1 is SSHAT and CDR2 FNYEAQ (reference sequence). Trimming removed 6 bases at V and 6 bases at J, with 15 bases between. The CDR3 has 13 amino acids. CDR3 protein: CASSQLQGSEQYF. In DNA, the CDR3 is TGTGCCAGCAGTCAACTACAGGGCAGCGAGCAGTACTTC. Together with reference TRBV7-7 and TRBJ2-7, the CDR3 gives the full variable domain: GAGVSQSPRYKVTKRGQDVTLRCDPISSHATLYWYQQALGQGPEFLTYFNYEAQPDKSGLPSDRFSAERPEGSISTLTIQRTEQRDSAMYRCASSQLQGSEQYFGPGTRLTVT.

This clone has a single count. V gene TRBV24-1 combines with J gene TRBJ2-5; 7 bases fit TRBD2. Germline V lookup: CDR1 KGHDR, CDR2 SFDVKD. The CDR3 contains 17 residues. V lost 0 bases to trimming and J lost 5 bases; unmatched junction nucleotides: 11. Here the CDR3 DNA reads TGTGCCACCAGTGATTTGACGGGCGGGAGATATGGTGAGACCCAGTACTTC. Encoded protein: CATSDLTGGRYGETQYF.

V gene TRBV7-2 combines with J gene TRBJ1-2; 7 bases agree with TRBD1. The CDR3 has 13 amino acids. The trim removed 5 bases at V and 4 bases at J, leaving 4 bases unmatched. Germline V lookup: CDR1 SGHTA, CDR2 FQGNSA. The CDR3 here is CASSPGGPYGYTF. The DNA for the CDR3 is TGTGCCAGCAGCCCAGGGGGGCCCTATGGCTACACCTTC. The full variable domain, its missing parts supplied by reference TRBV7-2 and TRBJ1-2, is GAGVSQSPSNKVTEKGKDVELRCDPISGHTALYWYRQSLGQGLEFLIYFQGNSAPDKSGLPSDRFSAERTGGSVSTLTIQRTQQEDSAVYLCASSPGGPYGYTFGSGTRLTVV.

The rearrangement uses TRBV9 and TRBJ2-4; 11 bases are shared with TRBD2. This CDR3 is built from 16 residues. CDR1 is SGDLS, CDR2 YYNGEE, per germline. J gave up 1 base and V 3 bases, and 3 bases lay outside the gene matches. The CDR3 region is CASSETSGKAKNIQYF. The CDR3 nucleotides are TGTGCCAGCAGCGAGACTAGCGGGAAGGCCAAAAACATTCAGTACTTC.

The chain recombines TRBV5-4 with TRBJ1-4; D remains ambiguous. Trimming cost V 2 bases and J 0 bases, with 5 bases left between them. Germline V gene sequence: CDR1 SGHNT, CDR2 YYREEE (reference sequence). CDR3 length: 14 residues. The chain's CDR3 is CASSFRSTNEKLFF. The CDR3, as DNA: TGTGCCAGCAGCTTTCGGTCAACTAATGAAAAACTGTTTTTT.

The V gene is TRBV19, the J gene TRBJ2-6; perhaps TRBD1 as D (6 bases). Germline lookup yields CDR1 LNHDA and CDR2 SQIVND (reference sequence). This CDR3 comprises 18 residues. Trimming removed 4 bases from V and 0 bases from J, with 16 bases in between. The CDR3 nucleotides read TGTGCCAGTAGTACCGGGCGAGACAGGAGCTCTGGGGCCAACGTCCTGACTTTC. The encoded protein is CASSTGRDRSSGANVLTF.

The chain couples TRBV5-1 to TRBJ1-4; D is possibly TRBD1 (6 bases). The germline V and J ends were trimmed by 5 bases and 7 bases, with 15 bases remaining between them. The CDR3 contains 14 residues. Germline loops: CDR1 SGHRS, CDR2 YFSETQ. Written as DNA, the CDR3 is TGCGCCAGCAGTCCACAGGGATGGGGTGAAAAACTGTTTTTT. Residues: CASSPQGWGEKLFF.

The gene calls are TRBV18 and TRBJ1-2; TRBD1 might be the D (6 bases). The CDR3 spans 14 residues. Trimming took off 6 bases at V and 4 bases at J, with 15 bases between the two ends. Per the germline V gene, CDR1 is KGHSH and CDR2 is LQKENI. The CDR3 here is CASSPSGDGYGYTF. CDR3 nucleotides: TGTGCCAGCTCCCCCTCAGGGGACGGCTATGGCTACACCTTC.

This rearrangement joins TRBV19 to TRBJ2-7, with D possibly being TRBD1 (5 bases). The CDR3 length is 15 residues. Germline-derived CDR1 and CDR2 are LNHDA and SQIVND (reference sequence). Trimming pared 4 bases from V and 1 base from J, leaving 14 bases between. The DNA for the CDR3 is TGTGCCAGTAGTACACAGGACGTGGGGTCCTACGAGCAGTACTTC. It specifies CASSTQDVGSYEQYF.

J is TRBJ2-7 and V is TRBV12-3 or TRBV12-4; 7 bases agree with TRBD1. V was pared by 3 bases and J by 3 bases, with 2 bases of the junction left unmatched. The CDR3 length is 13 residues. In nucleotides, the CDR3 is TGTGCCAGCAGTTTGTGGGACAGCTACGAGCAGTACTTC. Translating it yields CASSLWDSYEQYF.

This clone was observed a handful of times. The rearrangement links TRBV6-1 to TRBJ2-5; 11 bases are shared with TRBD2. Trimming at V came to 2 bases and at J to 1 base, leaving 3 bases not matched to a gene. The CDR3 loop spans 16 amino acids. Per germline, CDR1 MNHNS and CDR2 SASEGT. CDR3 in DNA: TGTGCCAGCAGTGAACTAGCGGGAGGACCCCAAGAGACCCAGTACTTC. Translating it yields CASSELAGGPQETQYF.